This T cell receptor (beta chain) was found in a study of monozygotic twins with inflammatory bowel disease (dated by TCRdb to between 2018 and 2021). Looking at the study overall: In total, 28 monozygotic twin pairs made up the full study: 19 Danish pairs, all IBD-discordant, plus nine German pairs, of which four were IBD-concordant and five were IBD-discordant. The search for disease-associated traits relied mainly on comparing, within discordant pairs, IBD patients with their genetically identical healthy co-twins. Each individual had, on average, about 151 000 unique TCRalpha sequences and 181 000 unique TCRbeta sequences available for analysis.

Of note for this clonotype: Its specific antigen is unknown.

CDR1 is given as LGHNA and CDR2 as YSLEER, both from the germline V gene. The CDR3 has 15 amino acids, counting the end cysteine and phenylalanine. No DNA accompanies this entry. Study-wide findings and limitations: The analysis was unable to tell different T cell subtypes apart. Repertoire similarity did not differ between concordant and discordant twins, which could be due to limited statistical power. Measured by the inverse Simpson index, TCRbeta repertoire diversity was lower in IBD patients than in their healthy co-twins. Because patients received different immunosuppressive treatments, the repertoires may have picked up extra background noise and variability between individuals. No single strong signal or clonotype linked to IBD turned up in the results, so the idea that one exists was not supported. Fewer clonotypes were shared with other individuals by IBD patients than by healthy twins, most markedly in patients showing signs of disease activity.

From each donor, an approximately 2.5 ml peripheral blood sample was collected into PAXgene tubes and kept at -80 degrees C. Without T cell sorting, total RNA was isolated from whole blood using the PAXgene blood miRNA kit on an automated QIAcube. Deep TCRalpha and TCRbeta repertoire profiling with unique molecular barcoding was performed on peripheral blood of monozygotic twin pairs concordant or discordant for inflammatory bowel disease. Smoking habits were recorded for all twin pairs, with individuals classified as current, former or never smokers. The library was produced with 5' RACE. Each TCR library was prepared from roughly 3,800 ng of total RNA. For each sample, cDNA was synthesized in eight separate reactions using SMARTScribe reverse transcriptase. Unique molecular identifiers containing a 6-nucleotide sample barcode were introduced through template switching during cDNA synthesis. Two nested PCRs of approximately 16 and 10 cycles amplified the TCRalpha and TCRbeta cDNA, and bead purification followed each PCR. Before amplification, the cDNA was treated with uracil DNA-glycosylase and purified using the QIAquick PCR purification kit. The second PCR was the step at which Illumina TruSeq-compatible adapters and sample-specific barcodes were added. TapeStation and Qubit were used to check library quality and concentration, and around 5.2 ng of each library went into the pool. Sequencing of pooled libraries was carried out on an Illumina HiSeq2500 single-index Rapid Run using 2 x 100 bp reads and custom sequencing primers. The paper's processing steps were these. MiGEC version 1.2.6 was used for UMI-based consensus assembly to correct PCR and sequencing errors. MiXCR version 2.1.1 was used to carry out V(D)J alignment, clonotype assembly and CDR3 extraction. To normalise gene usage, clonotype sharing and MAIT/NKT TCR abundance, the top 1000, 10 000 and 20 000 clonotypes in each sample were analysed. After downsampling to 27 000 UMIs, diversity was calculated as the inverse Simpson index using the vegan R package. Paired Mann-Whitney U tests on discordant twin pairs were used, with Benjamini-Hochberg multiple-testing correction. Reads reprocessed by TCRdb are summarized as one entry per CDR3 protein sequence, and DNA is absent. The V and J calls and clone size are TCRdb's, not the authors'. This sample's table contains around 380,000 distinct CDR3 sequences. Jointly, the top ten make up 2% to 3% of the sample.

Sequencing was done on a sample of blood. Recombination joined TRBV4-3 with TRBJ2-7; the D call from TCRdb, TRBD1, cannot be confirmed without DNA. The TCR comes from a human donor with ulcerative colitis or Crohn's disease, or a healthy co-twin of an affected twin (not recorded which). The CDR3 in this case is CASSQESTGFYEQYF.